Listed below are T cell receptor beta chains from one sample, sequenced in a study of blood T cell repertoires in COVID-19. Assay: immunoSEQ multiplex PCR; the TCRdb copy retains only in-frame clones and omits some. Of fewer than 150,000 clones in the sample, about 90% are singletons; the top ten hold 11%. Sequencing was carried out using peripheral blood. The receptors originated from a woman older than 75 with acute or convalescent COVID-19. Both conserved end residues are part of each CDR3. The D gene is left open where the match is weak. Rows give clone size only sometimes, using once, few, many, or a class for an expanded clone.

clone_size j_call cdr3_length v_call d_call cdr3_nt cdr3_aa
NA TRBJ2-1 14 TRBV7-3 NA TGTGCCAGCAGCCCCGGACTATTTAGTAATGAGCAGTTCTTC CASSPGLFSNEQFF
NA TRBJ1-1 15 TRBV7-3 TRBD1 TGTGCCAGCAGCCCGGACAGGGGGCCGGACACTGAAGCTTTCTTT CASSPDRGPDTEAFF
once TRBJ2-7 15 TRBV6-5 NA TGTGCCAGCAGTTACTCGAAACTAGGCACCTACGAGCAGTACTTC CASSYSKLGTYEQYF
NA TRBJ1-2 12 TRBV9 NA TGTGCCAGCAGCCGTGACAGCTATGGCTACACCTTC CASSRDSYGYTF
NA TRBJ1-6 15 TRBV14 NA TGTGCCAGCAGCCCAATGCGGCAACATAATTCACCCCTCCACTTT CASSPMRQHNSPLHF
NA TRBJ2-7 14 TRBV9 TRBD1 TGTGCCAGCAGCCCGGGACAGGTGTCCTACGAGCAGTACTTC CASSPGQVSYEQYF
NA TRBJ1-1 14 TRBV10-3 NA TGTGCCATCAGCCACTCAACCGGGAACACTGAAGCTTTCTTT CAISHSTGNTEAFF
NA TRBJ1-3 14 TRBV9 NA TGTGCCAGCAGCGTAGGAGGTGATGGAAACACCATATATTTT CASSVGGDGNTIYF
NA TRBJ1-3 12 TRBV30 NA TGTGCCTGGAGTGTAACTACTCAGTCCATATATTTT CAWSVTTQSIYF
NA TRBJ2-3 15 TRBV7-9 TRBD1 TGTGCCAGCAGCTTAGGGGACAGGGTCGTCGATACGCAGTATTTT CASSLGDRVVDTQYF
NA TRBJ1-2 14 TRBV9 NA TGTGCCAGCAGCCCCAACCGGGGTAACTATGGCTACACCTTC CASSPNRGNYGYTF
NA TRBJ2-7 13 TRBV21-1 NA TGTGCCAGCAGCAAGGCAGGATCTTACGAGCAGTACTTC CASSKAGSYEQYF
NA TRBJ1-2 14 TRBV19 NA TGTGCCAGTAGAGCCTCAGGGGAGGGAAATGGCTACACCTTC CASRASGEGNGYTF
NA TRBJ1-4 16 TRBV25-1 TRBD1 TGTGCCAGCAGGGGAGGGACAGGGGACTCTTATGAAAAACTGTTTTTT CASRGGTGDSYEKLFF
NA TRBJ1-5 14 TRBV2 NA TGTGCCAGCAGTGTTCAAGGGGAGGTGATGCCCCAGCATTTT CASSVQGEVMPQHF
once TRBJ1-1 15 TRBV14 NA TGTGCCAGCAGCCAACAGGGCTCGAAGGGCACTGAAGCTTTCTTT CASSQQGSKGTEAFF
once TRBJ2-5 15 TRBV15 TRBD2 TGTGCCACCAGCAGAGCAACGGGGGGGCCAGAGACCCAGTACTTC CATSRATGGPETQYF
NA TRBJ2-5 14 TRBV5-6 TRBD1 TGTGCCAGCAGCTCTGGACAGGGATGGGAGACCCAGTACTTC CASSSGQGWETQYF
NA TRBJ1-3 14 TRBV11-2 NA TGTGCCAGCAGCTTGAGAGGTTTTGGAAACACCATATATTTT CASSLRGFGNTIYF
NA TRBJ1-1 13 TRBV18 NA TGTGCCAGCTCACCCGAGGGGGGGACTGAAGCTTTCTTT CASSPEGGTEAFF
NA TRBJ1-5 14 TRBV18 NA TGTGCCAGCTCACCCCCGGGGGGTGGTCAGCCCCAGCATTTT CASSPPGGGQPQHF
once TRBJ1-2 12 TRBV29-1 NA TGCAGCGTTGACAGGGGAAAGTATGGCTACACCTTC CSVDRGKYGYTF
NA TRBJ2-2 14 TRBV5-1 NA TGCGCCAGCAGACTTGGGCAGGGGACCGGGGAGCTGTTTTTT CASRLGQGTGELFF
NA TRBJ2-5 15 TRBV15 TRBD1 TGTGCCACCAGCAGAGAGGACAGGGATTGGGAGACCCAGTACTTC CATSREDRDWETQYF
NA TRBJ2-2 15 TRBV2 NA TGTGCCAGCAGTGAATGGACTGCGAACACCGGGGAGCTGTTTTTT CASSEWTANTGELFF
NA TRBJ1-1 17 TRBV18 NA TGTGCCAGCTCACCACCCGGCTCAGGGAGGATGAACACTGAAGCTTTCTTT CASSPPGSGRMNTEAFF
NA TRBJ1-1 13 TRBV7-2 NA TGTGCCAGCAGCTTAGCGTCCGGTACTGAAGCTTTCTTT CASSLASGTEAFF
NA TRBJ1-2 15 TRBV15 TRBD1 TGTGCCACCAGCAGAGAATTCTCTAACAGGGGCGGCTACACCTTC CATSREFSNRGGYTF
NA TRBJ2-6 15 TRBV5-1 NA TGCGCCAGCAGCTTTACTGGCTCTGGGGCCAACGTCCTGACTTTC CASSFTGSGANVLTF
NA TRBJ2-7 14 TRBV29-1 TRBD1 TGCAGCGTTGGGGGTCCGACAGGGAAAGGCGAGCAGTACTTC CSVGGPTGKGEQYF
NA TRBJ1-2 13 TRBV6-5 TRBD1 TGTGCCAGCAGTCCGACAGGGAGCTATGGCTACACCTTC CASSPTGSYGYTF
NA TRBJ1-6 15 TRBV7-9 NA TGTGCCAGCAGCCCGGGGACACCTTATAATTCACCCCTCCACTTT CASSPGTPYNSPLHF
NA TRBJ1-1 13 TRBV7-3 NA TGTGCCAGCAGCTGGCAGGGGAACACTGAAGCTTTCTTT CASSWQGNTEAFF
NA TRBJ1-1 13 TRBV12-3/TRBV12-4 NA TGTGCCAGCAGTTCCGACAGGAACACTGAAGCTTTCTTT CASSSDRNTEAFF
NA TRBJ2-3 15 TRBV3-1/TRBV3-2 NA TGTGCCAGCAGCTATCTAGGGGATATCACAGATACGCAGTATTTT CASSYLGDITDTQYF
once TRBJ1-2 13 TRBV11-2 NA TGTGCCAGCAGCCCCCGGACTGCGGATGGCTACACCTTC CASSPRTADGYTF
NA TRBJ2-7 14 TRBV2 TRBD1 TGTGCCAGCAAATCCCGGGACAGGTCTTACGAGCAGTACTTC CASKSRDRSYEQYF
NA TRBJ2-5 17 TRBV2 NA TGTGCCAGCAGCGAAAACAGGGACGGATACCAGCAAGAGACCCAGTACTTC CASSENRDGYQQETQYF
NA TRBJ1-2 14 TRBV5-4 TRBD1 TGTGCCAGCAGTTCTTCAGGGGGGCGGGCTGGCTACACCTTC CASSSSGGRAGYTF
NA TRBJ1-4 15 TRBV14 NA TGTGCCAGCAGCCAAAACAGGGTGGCTAATGAAAAACTGTTTTTT CASSQNRVANEKLFF
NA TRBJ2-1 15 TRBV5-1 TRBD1 TGCGCCAGCAGCCGCGGGACAGGGGGACGAAATGAGCAGTTCTTC CASSRGTGGRNEQFF
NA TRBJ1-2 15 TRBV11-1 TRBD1 TGTGCCAGCAGCTCGGGACAGGGACACCTATATGGCTACACCTTC CASSSGQGHLYGYTF
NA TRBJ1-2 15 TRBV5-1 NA TGCGCCAGCAGCTTGGAAAGGGGTGGCAACTATGGCTACACCTTC CASSLERGGNYGYTF
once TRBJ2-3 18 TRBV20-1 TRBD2 TGCAGTGCTAGTAGTCCCTCGGCTAGCGGGGGATTCACAGATACGCAGTATTTT CSASSPSASGGFTDTQYF
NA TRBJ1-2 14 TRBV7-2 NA TGTGCCAGCAGCTTAGGCGGGGGCCCCTCAGGCTACACCTTC CASSLGGGPSGYTF
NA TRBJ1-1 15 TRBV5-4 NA TGTGCCAGCAGCTCCCAGAGGGTCAGCAACACTGAAGCTTTCTTT CASSSQRVSNTEAFF
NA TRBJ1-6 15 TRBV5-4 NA TGTGCCAGCAGCAGAAAGACAGAAGACCGGGGGCCCCTCCACTTT CASSRKTEDRGPLHF
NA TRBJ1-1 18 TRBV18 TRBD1 TGTGCCAGCTCACCACGACAGGGGGCCTTAGGGCAGAACACTGAAGCTTTCTTT CASSPRQGALGQNTEAFF
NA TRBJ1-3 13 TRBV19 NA TGTGCCAGTAGTATGCGGGTTGGAAACACCATATATTTT CASSMRVGNTIYF
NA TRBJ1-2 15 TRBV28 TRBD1 TGTGCCAGTAGTTTAACAGGGGCCCATAACTATGGCTACACCTTC CASSLTGAHNYGYTF
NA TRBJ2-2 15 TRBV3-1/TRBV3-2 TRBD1 TGTGCCAGCAGTCCCCGACAGGGAGTCTCCGGGGAGCTGTTTTTT CASSPRQGVSGELFF
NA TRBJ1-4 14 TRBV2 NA TGTGCCAGCCAACTACAACCAACTAATGAAAAACTGTTTTTT CASQLQPTNEKLFF
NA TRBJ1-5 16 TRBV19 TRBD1 TGTGCCAGTAGTCCCAGGACAGGGGATGGCAATCAGCCCCAGCATTTT CASSPRTGDGNQPQHF
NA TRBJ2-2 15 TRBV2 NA TGTGCCAGCAGTGGCCAGGCCACGAACACCGGGGAGCTGTTTTTT CASSGQATNTGELFF
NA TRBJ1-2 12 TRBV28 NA TGTGCCAGCAGACGACAGAGCTATGGCTACACCTTC CASRRQSYGYTF
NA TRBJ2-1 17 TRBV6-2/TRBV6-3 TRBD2 TGTGCCAGCAGTTACTCGTCGCGGGGGGGGCGGTACAATGAGCAGTTCTTC CASSYSSRGGRYNEQFF
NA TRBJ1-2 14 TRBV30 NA TGTGCCTGGGTTCTACAGGGACTAAGCTATGGCTACACCTTC CAWVLQGLSYGYTF
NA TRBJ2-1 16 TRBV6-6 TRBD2 TGTGCCAGCAGTTGGAGGACTAGCGGGTCTTACAATGAGCAGTTCTTC CASSWRTSGSYNEQFF
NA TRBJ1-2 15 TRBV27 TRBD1 TGTGCCAGCAGCAGTCCTCGGACAGGAAACTATGGCTACACCTTC CASSSPRTGNYGYTF
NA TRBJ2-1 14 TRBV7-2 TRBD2 TGTGCCAGCAGCTTACTAGCGGGGGGGCATGAGCAGTTCTTC CASSLLAGGHEQFF